Here is one T cell receptor beta chain with its context. The specificity of this receptor is unknown. No much larger clone exists at a distance of one base, and base qualities are not known. The collaborating institutions used their own protocols to collect whole blood in K2EDTA tubes. For TCRbeta analysis, collaborator samples were shipped as frozen whole blood, as isolated PBMCs, or as DNA extracted from either sample type. Measured from the cysteine to the phenylalanine, the CDR3 is 16 residues long. The kept DNA is CDR3 alone, 48 bases in frame from the first base. Trimmed from V: 5 bases; trimmed from J: 1 base; junction bases lacking a gene match: 10. From a lookup of the germline V gene (reference sequence), CDR1 and CDR2 are LNHDA and SQIVND. This entry is derived from a study of blood T cell repertoires in COVID-19 (TCRdb year 2020). For the wider study: Samples covering the acute and convalescent phases of COVID-19 were provided by collaborators in the United States, Italy and Spain. Where HLA class I and class II types were available, the types were taken from metadata supplied by the sample provider, not from assay-based typing. The repertoires were released in a freely available public database meant as a resource for research on the immune response to SARS-CoV-2. Deeply sampled blood TCRbeta repertoires from subjects exposed to, actively infected with, or recovered from COVID-19 were included in the dataset. Sample metadata almost always included a de-identified subject ID, COVID-19 status, age in years and sex. The material from the prospective study consisted of cDNA or gDNA derived from T cells, B-cell-depleted T cells, or PBMCs. Samples were obtained from the ongoing ImmuneRACE study (first 160 participants) and from over a thousand subjects provided by 6 global collaborators. Study-wide findings and limitations: The amount of clinical and demographic metadata varied by source and participant and was provided uncurated.

The immunoSEQ Assay, a bias-controlled multiplex PCR, was used to amplify TCRbeta CDR3 regions from genomic DNA. In the original analysis: Nucleated cell counts per sample were estimated from amplification of reference gene primers within the assay. Sequence reads were collapsed and filtered to measure the absolute abundance of every unique TCRbeta CDR3 rearrangement. For each sample, productive Simpson clonality was calculated as the square root of Simpson's diversity index over productive rearrangements. TCRdb retrieved this table from immuneACCESS and kept in-frame rearrangements only. Not all clones are present; in checked studies, unresolved V genes account for under half, and no reason is known for the remainder. V and J calls and clone size are given by that table; D and trimming were obtained from the DNA. The table for this sample lists about 150,000 clones; around 90% of them were counted only once. The ten largest clones capture approximately 3% of the sample.

The chain is made from TRBV19 and TRBJ1-1, with TRBD1 matching 7 junction bases. Sequenced sample: peripheral blood. This sequence was found in a man in his fifties or sixties with acute or convalescent COVID-19. In nucleotide form, the sequence is TGTGCCAGTAGTTATTCCCCGGGACAGCAGAACACTGAAGCTTTCTTT. Translated, this is CASSYSPGQQNTEAFF.